This TCR beta chain originates from a study of shared clonotypes between healthy human individuals. The CDR3 is 16 amino acids. Trimming shortened V by 1 base and J by 0 bases, and 13 bases separated the two germline ends. Germline CDR1 SGHAT, CDR2 FQDESV (reference sequence). Repertoires were generated with immunoSEQ multiplex PCR, while TCRdb's copy carries only in-frame clones and drops some. Among 950,000 to 1,200,000 clones listed, about 80% were seen once. Specimen: memory CD4+ T cells from PBMCs. Subset noted: CD45RA-negative fraction. This sequence originates from a man aged 18 to 35 in good health. Some clones in this sample may be carry-over from other donors' samples. This rearrangement joins TRBV11-1 to TRBJ2-7; D possibly uses TRBD1 or TRBD2 (5 bases each). For the CDR3, the DNA is TGTGCCAGCAGCTTAGGGGGGACGGTCTTCTCCTACGAGCAGTACTTC. Its protein product is CASSLGGTVFSYEQYF.